What follows are 25 T cell receptor beta chains derived from one specimen sequenced in a study of shared clonotypes between healthy human individuals. Profiled with immunoSEQ multiplex PCR; TCRdb holds only in-frame clones, not every one. Among 2,500,000 or so clones listed, around 94% were seen once. Sample: naive CD4+ T cells sorted from blood. Subset here: CD45RA+ positively selected. The receptors come from a young man in good health.

The rearrangement links TRBV5-1 to TRBJ1-6, with D perhaps TRBD1 (6 bases). This CDR3 spans 15 amino acids. V gave up 0 bases and J gave up 12 bases, with 16 bases separating them. Germline assignment: CDR1 SGHRS and CDR2 YFSETQ. CDR3 sequence reads: CASSLEEGGVEPLHF. The CDR3 DNA reads TGCGCCAGCAGCTTGGAGGAAGGGGGAGTTGAACCCCTCCACTTT. The full variable domain, its missing parts supplied by reference TRBV5-1 and TRBJ1-6, is KAGVTQTPRYLIKTRGQQVTLSCSPISGHRSVSWYQQTPGQGLQFLFEYFSETQRNKGNFPGRFSGRQFSNSRSEMNVSTLELGDSALYLCASSLEEGGVEPLHFGNGTRLTVT.

The chain employs TRBV28 and TRBJ2-6, with D possibly matching TRBD1 (5 bases). This CDR3 is built from 19 residues. The V and J ends lost 3 bases and 0 bases respectively, with 18 bases between them. From germline, CDR1 is MDHEN and CDR2 SYDVKM. CDR3 loop: CASSFEFDSLSSGANVLTF. The CDR3, as DNA: TGTGCCAGCAGTTTCGAGTTCGACAGTTTGAGCTCTGGGGCCAACGTCCTGACTTTC. Full variable domain (outside the CDR3, taken from reference TRBV28 and TRBJ2-6): DVKVTQSSRYLVKRTGEKVFLECVQDMDHENMFWYRQDPGLGLRLIYFSYDVKMKEKGDIPEGYSVSREKKERFSLILESASTNQTSMYLCASSFEFDSLSSGANVLTFGAGSRLTVL.

In DNA form, the CDR3 reads TGTGCCTGGAGTGTTGGGGACCGTCTTTCAGCTTTCTTT. Translation gives CAWSVGDRLSAFF. This chain connects TRBV30 to TRBJ1-1; D perhaps matches TRBD1 (5 bases). CDR3 size: 13 residues. The V gene's germline CDR1 is GTSNPN and CDR2 SVGIG (reference sequence). The V gene lost 0 bases and the J gene lost 10 bases, with 15 bases spanning the gap.

The V and J genes are TRBV28 and TRBJ1-5, with D uncertain. The CDR3 has 15 residues. V lost 7 bases, J lost 2 bases, and 15 bases lay in between. Per germline, CDR1 MDHEN and CDR2 SYDVKM. The CDR3 nucleotides read TGTGCCAGCATGGTCTGGGAGGCTCGCAATCAGCCCCAGCATTTT. It codes for CASMVWEARNQPQHF.

This clone has only one observation. This chain uses TRBV5-5 with TRBJ2-7; 9 bases match TRBD1. CDR1 SGHKS and CDR2 YYEKEE come from the germline V gene (reference sequence). The CDR3 runs to 15 residues. V lost 5 bases to trimming and J lost 2 bases; unmatched junction nucleotides: 8. The CDR3 DNA is TGTGCCAGCAGACCGGCCGGGACAGGGACCTACGAGCAGTACTTC. This encodes CASRPAGTGTYEQYF.

The V and J genes are TRBV7-8 and TRBJ2-1, with no clear D. This CDR3 is built from 15 residues. Deletions cut 3 bases from V and 3 bases from J, with 12 bases between. Germline values: CDR1 SGHVS, CDR2 FQNEAQ. CDR3 in DNA: TGTGCCAGCAGCTTTCACTCCACTAACTACAATGAGCAGTTCTTC. Amino acid sequence: CASSFHSTNYNEQFF.

Points on this clone: This sample includes further DNA sequences coding for the same CDR3. The V call is TRBV30, the J call TRBJ1-5, with D hard to call. This CDR3 comprises 13 residues. V was clipped by 1 base and J by 0 bases, with 4 bases between them. Germline lookup yields CDR1 GTSNPN and CDR2 SVGIG (reference sequence). The CDR3 spells CAWSGVSNQPQHF. The DNA for the CDR3 is TGTGCCTGGAGTGGAGTTAGCAATCAGCCCCAGCATTTT. Complete variable domain (other parts from reference TRBV30 and TRBJ1-5): SQTIHQWPATLVQPVGSPLSLECTVEGTSNPNLYWYRQAAGRGLQLLFYSVGIGQISSEVPQNLSASRPQDRQFILSSKKLLLSDSGFYLCAWSGVSNQPQHFGDGTRLSIL.

The chain couples TRBV7-8 to TRBJ1-5; D is possibly TRBD1 (5 bases). CDR1 SGHVS and CDR2 FQNEAQ come from the germline V gene. Trimming stripped 4 bases from V and 6 bases from J, with 25 bases between. The CDR3 has 18 residues. CDR3 in DNA: TGTGCCAGCAGCTCACTAAAAACAGGCACCTACCCTAGTCAGCCCCAGCATTTT. It specifies CASSSLKTGTYPSQPQHF. Full variable domain (rest looked up from reference TRBV7-8 and TRBJ1-5): GAGVSQSPRYKVAKRGQDVALRCDPISGHVSLFWYQQALGQGPEFLTYFQNEAQLDKSGLPSDRFFAERPEGSVSTLKIQRTQQEDSAVYLCASSSLKTGTYPSQPQHFGDGTRLSIL.

This chain joins TRBV7-6 and TRBJ2-7; 7 bases are a match to TRBD1. Germline loops: CDR1 SGHVS, CDR2 FNYEAQ. The J segment lost 3 bases and the V segment lost 5 bases, leaving 4 bases of the junction unmatched. This CDR3 contains 13 residues. The CDR3 DNA reads TGTGCCAGCAGCGTAAACAGGGGCTACGAGCAGTACTTC. Translation gives CASSVNRGYEQYF.

The CDR3 bases are TGCGCCAGCAGCCTCATCGGGACAGGGAACACTGAAGCTTTCTTT. It encodes CASSLIGTGNTEAFF. The V gene is TRBV5-1, the J gene TRBJ1-1; 8 bases are a match to TRBD1. This CDR3 spans 15 amino acids. CDR1 and CDR2 (germline): SGHRS, YFSETQ. The trim removed 4 bases at V and 1 base at J, leaving 6 bases unmatched.

In its sample, this clone was seen once. This chain connects TRBV18 to TRBJ2-2; 12 bases line up with TRBD2. The CDR3 loop spans 17 amino acids. The ends lost 3 bases at V and 5 bases at J; junction bases unmatched: 7. Germline V gene data show CDR1 as KGHSH and CDR2 as LQKENI. CDR3 in amino acids: CASSPPSLAGGTGELFF. CDR3 DNA: TGTGCCAGCTCACCCCCGTCACTAGCGGGGGGAACCGGGGAGCTGTTTTTT. Combining the CDR3 with reference TRBV18 and TRBJ2-2 gives the whole variable domain NAGVMQNPRHLVRRRGQEARLRCSPMKGHSHVYWYRQLPEEGLKFMVYLQKENIIDESGMPKERFSAEFPKEGPSILRIQQVVRGDSAAYFCASSPPSLAGGTGELFFGEGSRLTVL.

The V call is TRBV5-8, the J call TRBJ2-4, with unresolved D. The germline V gene encodes CDR1 SGHTS and CDR2 YDEGEE. Trimming cost V 7 bases and J 6 bases, with 20 bases left between them. The CDR3 has 15 residues. CDR3: CASSATTDRLNIQYF. The DNA of the CDR3 is TGTGCCAGCTCAGCCACGACGGACCGACTAAACATTCAGTACTTC.

The chain joins TRBV10-3 to TRBJ2-7; 10 positions match TRBD2. With 6 bases clipped from V and 2 bases from J, the junction kept 4 bases outside the gene matches. Germline V gene data show CDR1 as ENHRY and CDR2 as SYGVKD. This CDR3 has 14 amino acids. The CDR3 reads CAISRTSGTYEQYF. The CDR3 DNA reads TGTGCCATCAGCAGGACTAGCGGTACCTACGAGCAGTACTTC.

The table lists this clone with a count of one. The rearrangement uses TRBV6-6 and TRBJ1-2; D possibly corresponds to TRBD1 (6 bases). Germline V CDR1 and CDR2: MNHNY, SVGAGI (reference sequence). The V end was cut by 0 bases, the J end by 4 bases, with 15 bases between. The CDR3 extends over 16 amino acids. In DNA, the CDR3 is TGTGCCAGCAGTTACTCGATCCCAGGGGACCCCTATGGCTACACCTTC. It is translated as CASSYSIPGDPYGYTF.

The chain has TRBV6-5 and TRBJ2-7, with D possibly matching TRBD1 (6 bases). Germline V lookup: CDR1 MNHEY, CDR2 SVGAGI. Trimming removed 8 bases at V and 0 bases at J, with 14 bases between. This CDR3 comprises 14 residues. The CDR3 DNA is TGTGCCAGCTCAAGGGCAGGGGACTCCTACGAGCAGTACTTC. It codes for CASSRAGDSYEQYF.

This sequence joins TRBV5-1 and TRBJ1-6, with D unclear. Trimming stripped 0 bases from V and 10 bases from J, with 8 bases between. Germline CDR1 SGHRS, CDR2 YFSETQ. The CDR3 is made up of 13 amino acids. CDR3 in amino acids: CASSLESESPLHF. The DNA for the CDR3 is TGCGCCAGCAGCTTGGAGTCAGAGTCACCCCTCCACTTT.

In the case of this clone: Other DNA sequences of this sample code for an identical CDR3. The CDR3 DNA reads TGTGCCAGCAGTGAAGGCCAGCCCTACGAGCAGTACTTC. This gives the protein CASSEGQPYEQYF. The rearrangement uses TRBV6-1 and TRBJ2-7; D not resolved. Between the trimmed V and J ends, which lost 1 base and 2 bases, there was a span of 6 bases. The germline gives CDR1 MNHNS, CDR2 SASEGT. The CDR3 totals 13 residues.

This clone was detected only a few times. J is TRBJ2-3 and V is TRBV2, with TRBD2 matching over 10 bases. J gave up 2 bases and V 8 bases, and 4 bases lay outside the gene matches. CDR3 size: 14 residues. From germline, CDR1 is SNHLY and CDR2 FYNNEI. CDR3 sequence (DNA): TGTGCCAGCGGGGGGACTAGCGCCACAGATACGCAGTATTTT. The encoded protein is CASGGTSATDTQYF. Full variable domain (missing parts from reference TRBV2 and TRBJ2-3): EPEVTQTPSHQVTQMGQEVILRCVPISNHLYFYWYRQILGQKVEFLVSFYNNEISEKSEIFDDQFSVERPDGSNFTLKIRSTKLEDSAMYFCASGGTSATDTQYFGPGTRLTVL.

This clone was seen more than once but under ten times. V and J are TRBV10-1 and TRBJ2-1, with no clear D. This CDR3 contains 15 residues. Germline V gene lookup returns CDR1 WNHNN and CDR2 SYGVQD (reference sequence). V was clipped by 2 bases and J by 6 bases, with 14 bases between them. CDR3 region: CASSEQRSAGNEQFF. Written as DNA, the CDR3 is TGCGCCAGCAGTGAGCAGAGGAGCGCAGGCAATGAGCAGTTCTTC.

This clone was picked up one time. The chain links TRBV4-2 to TRBJ1-2, with D hard to call. Per germline, CDR1 LGHNA and CDR2 YNFKEQ. V was pared by 0 bases and J by 4 bases, with 15 bases between. This CDR3 has 16 amino acids. CDR3 coding DNA: TGTGCCAGCAGCCAAGAGGGGAGGACCTCTTCCTATGGCTACACCTTC. Protein product: CASSQEGRTSSYGYTF.

The chain couples TRBV7-9 to TRBJ2-7, with D possibly matching TRBD2 (6 bases). This CDR3 comprises 14 residues. V was shortened by 5 bases and J by 2 bases, with 13 bases between the two germline ends. Germline V gene data show CDR1 as SEHNR and CDR2 as FQNEAQ (reference sequence). The CDR3 nucleotides are TGTGCCAGCAGCCTTAGCGGACAACCCTACGAGCAGTACTTC. Residues: CASSLSGQPYEQYF.

Of note for this clone: Other DNA variants within this sample encode the same CDR3. The V call is TRBV30, the J call TRBJ2-6; D is undetermined. The V end lost 0 bases, the J end lost 1 base, and 4 bases lay between the germline ends. The length of the CDR3 is 14 residues. Germline values: CDR1 GTSNPN, CDR2 SVGIG (reference sequence). DNA of the CDR3: TGTGCCTGGAGTGTGGGTTCTGGGGCCAACGTCCTGACTTTC. This sequence encodes CAWSVGSGANVLTF.

This chain joins TRBV27 and TRBJ2-5; TRBD1 is a possible D gene (6 bases). The end of the DNA is better explained by TRBJ2-7, so the J call may be wrong. Germline values: CDR1 MNHEY, CDR2 SMNVEV (reference sequence). This CDR3 region has 15 residues. This chain's CDR3 is CASRGQRQFSYEQYF. In nucleotides, the CDR3 is TGTGCCAGCAGAGGACAGCGACAGTTCTCCTACGAGCAGTACTTC.

The chain links TRBV30 to TRBJ1-1; D remains ambiguous. The CDR3 consists of 15 residues. CDR1 GTSNPN and CDR2 SVGIG come from the germline V gene (reference sequence). The V gene lost 2 bases and the J gene lost 2 bases, with 15 bases spanning the gap. The CDR3 nucleotides read TGTGCCTGGAGTAGAGGCAGCGCTTACAACACTGAAGCTTTCTTT. Protein sequence: CAWSRGSAYNTEAFF.

The rearrangement uses TRBV28 and TRBJ2-4, with D perhaps matching TRBD1 (5 bases). The CDR3 is 16 amino acids. Per germline, CDR1 MDHEN and CDR2 SYDVKM. Trimming pared 7 bases from V and 0 bases from J, leaving 16 bases between. The CDR3 sequence: CASITKGWEAKNIQYF. As DNA, the CDR3 is TGTGCCAGCATTACCAAGGGGTGGGAAGCCAAAAACATTCAGTACTTC.